What follows are 30 T cell receptor beta chains derived from one specimen sequenced in a study of Ad26.COV2.S vaccination and SARS-CoV-2 variants. This sample's treatment: about 20 received Ad26.COV2.S at low or high dose, single or two shots; about 5 received placebo; per-sample allocation not given. Sampling happened 63 days after the first vaccine or placebo injection. Produced via immunoSEQ multiplex PCR; TCRdb's table is partial and in-frame only. The sample includes hundreds of thousands of clones, about 91% of them seen just once. The sample was peripheral blood, taken in a trial of Ad26.COV2.S vaccine versus placebo. The source of these receptors is a person between 18 and 65 years old who received the Ad26.COV2.S COVID-19 vaccine or a placebo.

This clone was seen a few times. The CDR3: CSASQGANSPLHF. The CDR3 nucleotides read TGCAGTGCTAGTCAGGGGGCGAATTCACCCCTCCACTTT. This rearrangement joins TRBV20-1 to TRBJ1-6, with 8 positions matching TRBD1. The CDR3 runs to 13 residues. Trimming cost V 3 bases and J 7 bases; bases outside gene matches: 2. Germline V gives CDR1 DFQATT, CDR2 SNEGSKA (reference sequence).

This clone was recorded a few times. The chain employs TRBV27 and TRBJ2-1; 10 positions agree with TRBD2. The CDR3 loop spans 13 amino acids. With 8 bases clipped from V and 2 bases from J, the junction kept 0 bases outside the gene matches. Germline CDR1 is MNHEY and CDR2 is SMNVEV (reference sequence). The CDR3, as DNA: TGTGCCAGCGGACTAGCGGCCTACAATGAGCAGTTCTTC. It yields the protein CASGLAAYNEQFF.

The chain combines TRBV4-3 with TRBJ1-2; the match to TRBD1 covers 7 bases. With 1 base clipped from V and 9 bases from J, the junction kept 11 bases outside the gene matches. Germline CDR1 is LGHNA and CDR2 is YSLEER. The CDR3 totals 15 residues. The CDR3 DNA reads TGCGCCAGCAGCCAAGTCCTCGACAGGGCCACAAGCTACACCTTC. It encodes CASSQVLDRATSYTF.

The chain joins TRBV19 to TRBJ1-6, with D uncertain. Germline-derived CDR1 and CDR2 are LNHDA and SQIVND (reference sequence). The CDR3 consists of 15 residues. Trimming took off 6 bases at V and 0 bases at J, with 9 bases between the two ends. The CDR3: CASREGFSYNSPLHF. The CDR3 region has the DNA TGTGCCAGTAGGGAGGGCTTCTCCTATAATTCACCCCTCCACTTT.

The chain recombines TRBV6-6 with TRBJ2-7; no clear D. The V end was cut by 2 bases, the J end by 1 base, with 6 bases between. The CDR3 is made up of 13 amino acids. Germline-derived CDR1 and CDR2 are MNHNY and SVGAGI (reference sequence). The chain's CDR3 is CASSYVGSYEQYV. The DNA of the CDR3 is TGTGCCAGCAGTTACGTAGGTTCCTACGAGCAGTACGTC.

Concerning this clone: The identical CDR3 is also encoded by other nucleotide sequences in the sample. This rearrangement joins TRBV7-9 to TRBJ1-1; D gene ambiguous. Trimming pared 1 base from V and 5 bases from J, leaving 8 bases between. Germline V gene sequence: CDR1 SEHNR, CDR2 FQNEAQ (reference sequence). This CDR3 comprises 13 residues. The CDR3 sequence is CASSLEVRTEAFF. The DNA of the CDR3 is TGTGCCAGCAGCTTAGAGGTTCGTACTGAAGCTTTCTTT.

The V and J genes are TRBV19 and TRBJ2-2; TRBD2 is a possible D gene (7 bases). This CDR3 contains 20 residues. The germline CDR1 and CDR2 sequences are LNHDA and SQIVND (reference sequence). V was cut by 0 bases and J by 3 bases, with 23 bases left in between. Here the CDR3 reads CASSIDRPLRGGADTGELFF. The CDR3 DNA reads as TGTGCCAGTAGTATAGATCGCCCGCTAAGGGGGGGGGCCGACACCGGGGAGCTGTTTTTT.

The CDR3 region has the DNA TGTGCCAGCAGTGACAGATCTAGGTCCCACACTGAAGCTTTCTTT. Encoded protein: CASSDRSRSHTEAFF. This chain connects TRBV2 to TRBJ1-1; D not resolved. Trimming cost V 3 bases and J 3 bases, with 14 bases left between them. Germline assignment: CDR1 SNHLY and CDR2 FYNNEI. This CDR3 is built from 15 residues.

This chain joins TRBV19 and TRBJ2-3; D not resolved. Germline V lookup: CDR1 LNHDA, CDR2 SQIVND (reference sequence). V gave up 5 bases and J gave up 5 bases, with 5 bases separating them. CDR3 length: 11 amino acids. The CDR3 is CASSSRDTQYF. In DNA form, the CDR3 reads TGTGCCAGTAGTTCTAGAGATACGCAGTATTTT. Combining the CDR3 with reference TRBV19 and TRBJ2-3 gives the whole variable domain DGGITQSPKYLFRKEGQNVTLSCEQNLNHDAMYWYRQDPGQGLRLIYYSQIVNDFQKGDIAEGYSVSREKKESFPLTVTSAQKNPTAFYLCASSSRDTQYFGPGTRLTVL.

The chain uses TRBV24-1 and TRBJ2-5, with TRBD1 matching over 12 bases. This CDR3 has 14 amino acids. CDR1 is KGHDR and CDR2 is SFDVKD in the germline V gene. Losses at the gene ends were 9 bases for V and 4 bases for J; bases not matched to a gene: 5. The CDR3 loop is CATGGTGGRETQYF. As DNA, the CDR3 is TGTGCCACCGGAGGGACAGGGGGCAGAGAGACCCAGTACTTC.

Written as DNA, the CDR3 is TGCAGTGCCGCGCGGCCCCAGCATTTT. This translates into CSAARPQHF. The chain uses TRBV20-1 and TRBJ1-5; the D is unclear. Germline V lookup: CDR1 DFQATT, CDR2 SNEGSKA (reference sequence). V was shortened by 6 bases and J by 9 bases, with 6 bases between the two germline ends. The CDR3 covers 9 residues.

In this sample, this clone turned up once. The V and J genes are TRBV11-2 and TRBJ2-2; D possibly corresponds to TRBD2 (7 bases). Germline CDR1 SGHAT, CDR2 FQNNGV. V lost 0 bases and J lost 6, with 17 bases in between. CDR3 length equals 17 residues. CDR3 region: CASSLERGAPTPGELFF. Written as DNA, the CDR3 is TGTGCCAGCAGCTTAGAACGGGGGGCGCCCACCCCCGGGGAGCTGTTTTTT.

This sequence joins TRBV6-2 or TRBV6-3 and TRBJ1-1; the D is unclear. This CDR3 is 18 amino acids long. Trimming removed 4 bases from V and 1 base from J, with 22 bases in between. CDR1 is MNHEY and CDR2 is SVGEGT in the germline V gene. The CDR3 loop reads CASSLLTDWTDQNTEAFF. CDR3 bases: TGTGCCAGCAGTTTACTGACCGATTGGACGGATCAGAACACTGAAGCTTTCTTT.

This sequence joins TRBV6-5 and TRBJ2-1; 11 bases map to TRBD2. The junction had 8 bases not matched to a gene; V was cut back by 6 bases and J by 7 bases. The CDR3 runs to 15 residues. Germline V lookup: CDR1 MNHEY, CDR2 SVGAGI. The CDR3 DNA reads as TGTGCCAGCAGCTTACTAGCGGGAGTAATGAATGAGCAGTTCTTC. Protein: CASSLLAGVMNEQFF.

The chain employs TRBV5-6 and TRBJ2-5; the match to TRBD2 covers 9 bases. Germline CDR1 and CDR2: SGHDT and YYEEEE. Trimming cost V 4 bases and J 8 bases; bases outside gene matches: 9. The CDR3 is 14 amino acids. CDR3 coding DNA: TGTGCCAGCAGCGATGTCGGGACTAGCTTCACCCAGTACTTC. This translates into CASSDVGTSFTQYF.

The chain combines TRBV7-9 with TRBJ1-1; no clear D gene. Trimming took off 5 bases at V and 10 bases at J, with 14 bases between the two ends. The CDR3 has 12 residues. Per the germline V gene, CDR1 is SEHNR and CDR2 is FQNEAQ (reference sequence). The CDR3 bases are TGTGCCAGCAGCCCGACGACGGTTAGAGCTTTCTTT. Encoded protein: CASSPTTVRAFF.

The chain is built from TRBV5-1 and TRBJ1-3; no firm D call. The CDR3 spans 16 residues. The germline V gene encodes CDR1 SGHRS and CDR2 YFSETQ. Trimming removed 3 bases from V and 4 bases from J, with 17 bases in between. The CDR3, as DNA: TGCGCCAGCAGCTGGACGGGCGTGGGTTCGGGAAACACCATATATTTT. Translating it yields CASSWTGVGSGNTIYF.

The genes are TRBV18 and TRBJ2-7; perhaps TRBD1 as D (6 bases). The CDR3 has 12 residues. The V end was cut by 6 bases, the J end by 6 bases, with 12 bases between. CDR1 is KGHSH, CDR2 LQKENI, per germline. CDR3 region: CASSPDSSEQYF. The CDR3, as DNA: TGTGCCAGCTCCCCGGACAGTAGCGAGCAGTACTTC.

This clone turned up a few times. The gene calls are TRBV5-1 and TRBJ2-7, with TRBD1 matching over 9 bases. Germline CDR1 reads SGHRS; CDR2 reads YFSETQ. V trimming: 4 bases; J trimming: 3 bases; junction bases outside the gene matches: 5. The CDR3 contains 14 residues. The CDR3 region is CASSTTGQGYEQYF. CDR3 in DNA: TGCGCCAGCAGCACAACGGGACAGGGCTACGAGCAGTACTTC.

The sample holds a few counts of this clone. V is TRBV28 and J is TRBJ1-2; the match to TRBD1 covers 10 bases. The CDR3 contains 15 residues. The V and J ends lost 5 bases and 5 bases, in that order; junction bases with no gene match: 8. Germline V gene lookup returns CDR1 MDHEN and CDR2 SYDVKM. The CDR3 nucleotides read TGTGCCAGCAGTGAGACAGGGGGCAGGAATTATGGCTACACCTTC. Translating gives CASSETGGRNYGYTF.

The CDR3, as DNA: TGTGCCAGCAGTCCCCAACAGAGATCTTATAGCAATCAGCCCCAGCATTTT. As protein: CASSPQQRSYSNQPQHF. The genes are TRBV6-2 or TRBV6-3 and TRBJ1-5; D gene unclear. Deletions cut 5 bases from V and 0 bases from J, with 17 bases between. The CDR3 consists of 17 residues. Germline CDR1 reads MNHEY; CDR2 reads SVGEGT.

The chain joins TRBV3-1 (or the pseudogene TRBV3-2) to TRBJ1-2, with D perhaps matching TRBD1 (6 bases). The germline CDR1 and CDR2 sequences are LGHDT and YNNKEL (reference sequence). The CDR3 has 17 amino acids. V was clipped by 0 bases and J by 1 base, with 15 bases between them. The chain's CDR3 is CASSQEFARTVNYGYTF. The CDR3 coding sequence is TGTGCCAGCAGCCAAGAATTTGCGCGGACAGTTAACTATGGCTACACCTTC.

The chain has TRBV24-1 and TRBJ2-7; no clear D. The germline V gene encodes CDR1 KGHDR and CDR2 SFDVKD. V was clipped by 5 bases and J by 7 bases, with 20 bases between them. There are 15 residues in the CDR3. The CDR3 region has the DNA TGTGCCACCAGTGGTAATACTTCCCCCCTGGGAGAGCAGTACTTC. This codes for CATSGNTSPLGEQYF.

The rearrangement links TRBV19 to TRBJ2-3; D remains unclear. Germline loops: CDR1 LNHDA, CDR2 SQIVND (reference sequence). Trimming removed 9 bases from V and 2 bases from J, with 15 bases in between. The CDR3 loop spans 14 amino acids. CDR3 sequence: CASSIESHTDTQYF. Here the CDR3 DNA reads TGTGCCAGCAGCATAGAAAGTCACACAGATACGCAGTATTTT.

The rearrangement uses TRBV11-2 and TRBJ2-5; tentative D call: TRBD2 (5 bases). The CDR3 sequence is 13 residues long. V was shortened by 3 bases and J by 5 bases, with 10 bases between the two germline ends. The germline V gene has CDR1 SGHAT and CDR2 FQNNGV. CDR3 sequence: CASSFPGMETQYF. For the CDR3, the DNA is TGTGCCAGCAGCTTTCCGGGGATGGAGACCCAGTACTTC.

The chain combines TRBV6-6 with TRBJ2-7; tentative D call: TRBD2 (5 bases). CDR1 MNHNY and CDR2 SVGAGI come from the germline V gene (reference sequence). Trimming removed 3 bases at V and 6 bases at J, with 15 bases between. This CDR3 is built from 14 residues. CDR3 in DNA: TGTGCCAGCAGTTATGGTGGCGGAGGAGTCGAGCAGTACTTC. Its translation: CASSYGGGGVEQYF.

The V call is TRBV3-1 (or the pseudogene TRBV3-2), the J call TRBJ2-3, with 12 bases matching TRBD2. Germline CDR1 and CDR2: LGHDT and YNNKEL (reference sequence). The V segment lost 3 bases and the J segment 6 bases; nucleotides outside the gene matches: 10. This CDR3 contains 17 residues. The CDR3 bases are TGTGCCAGCAGCCACCACCTAGCGGGGGGGTTTTGGGATACGCAGTATTTT. Translated: CASSHHLAGGFWDTQYF.

The chain employs TRBV11-2 and TRBJ2-5, with a weak D call TRBD2 (5 bases). The V gene lost 4 bases and the J gene lost 5 bases, with 17 bases spanning the gap. The CDR3 sequence is 15 residues long. Germline CDR1 and CDR2: SGHAT and FQNNGV. CDR3 region: CASSSRWGEEETQYF. Written as DNA, the CDR3 is TGTGCCAGCAGCTCCCGGTGGGGAGAGGAGGAGACCCAGTACTTC.

A remark on this clone: Other nucleotide sequences from this sample produce the same CDR3. The rearrangement links TRBV7-2 to TRBJ1-2, with unresolved D. Germline V lookup: CDR1 SGHTA, CDR2 FQGNSA. The CDR3 spans 12 residues. Trimming left V 5 bases short and J 0 bases short, with 4 bases between. The CDR3 is CASSPSNYGYTF. CDR3 DNA: TGTGCCAGCAGCCCCTCTAACTATGGCTACACCTTC.

A single count supports this clone. The rearrangement joins TRBV30 to TRBJ1-2; D ambiguous. Germline V gene data show CDR1 as GTSNPN and CDR2 as SVGIG (reference sequence). This CDR3 has 16 residues. Trimming took 8 bases from V and 2 from J, leaving 24 bases between them. CDR3 sequence reads: CARTTILDFTNYGYTF. The CDR3 DNA follows: TGTGCCCGCACAACTATCCTAGATTTCACAAACTATGGCTACACCTTC.